The clone carrying this T cell receptor beta chain was observed a handful of times. Its antigen remains unknown. The CDR3 does not end in the conserved phenylalanine or tryptophan, so this is likely a read error. These data come from a study of early T cells in non-severe SARS-CoV-2 infection. As for the study in general: Whole-blood bulk RNA, unsorted, was sequenced, and chains were unpaired. General study results and limits: Lookups in VDJdb leaned toward anti-spike CD8 responses and missed private and CD4 specificities.

The CDR3 loop spans 14 amino acids. V lost 3 bases to trimming and J lost 2 bases; unmatched junction nucleotides: 3. Germline loops: CDR1 ENHRY, CDR2 SYGVKD. Researchers tagged individual cDNA molecules with unique molecular identifiers. TCRdb re-derived calls from the 5' RACE reads in MiXCR, one entry per CDR3 protein. The sample has about 60,000 distinct CDR3 sequences; about 5.6% are singletons. Sample: whole blood. The sequence derives from an adult who was a healthcare worker with PCR-confirmed SARS-CoV-2 infection or an uninfected control (not recorded which). This chain joins TRBV10-3 and TRBJ2-7, with TRBD2 identical over 8 bases. This CDR3 is CAISEDSGTYEQYY. The CDR3 coding sequence is TGTGCCATCAGTGAAGATAGCGGGACCTACGAGCAGTACTAC.